The 32 T cell receptor beta chains given below trace back to one sample, sequenced in a study of blood T cell repertoires in COVID-19. Generated by immunoSEQ multiplex PCR, the TCRdb table keeps only in-frame clones and is missing some. The table includes roughly 270,000 clones, 82% detected once. The sequenced sample was PBMCs or T cells enriched from blood (not recorded which). These receptors all come from a man between 40 and 49 years old who had been exposed to COVID-19.

The chain recombines TRBV24-1 with TRBJ1-2, with TRBD1 as a possible D gene (5 bases). The CDR3 consists of 14 residues. CDR1 and CDR2 from the germline V gene are KGHDR and SFDVKD. Trimming stripped 5 bases from V and 0 bases from J, with 9 bases between. The CDR3 DNA is TGTGCCACCAGTGGGGCAGGGACTAACTATGGCTACACCTTC. Amino acids: CATSGAGTNYGYTF.

The chain links TRBV15 to TRBJ2-3; D is unresolved. This CDR3 is built from 14 residues. Germline-derived CDR1 and CDR2 are LNHNV and YYDKDF (reference sequence). Trimming shortened V by 1 base and J by 6 bases, and 11 bases separated the two germline ends. The DNA of the CDR3 is TGTGCCACCAGCAGAGTAGCCTACCGGGATACGCAGTATTTT. This translates into CATSRVAYRDTQYF. Full variable domain (rest looked up from reference TRBV15 and TRBJ2-3): DAMVIQNPRYQVTQFGKPVTLSCSQTLNHNVMYWYQQKSSQAPKLLFHYYDKDFNNEADTPDNFQSRRPNTSFCFLDIRSPGLGDTAMYLCATSRVAYRDTQYFGPGTRLTVL.

The chain links TRBV4-1 to TRBJ2-1; D is undetermined. The CDR3 has 14 amino acids. The germline V and J ends were trimmed by 0 bases and 10 bases, with 13 bases remaining between them. Germline CDR1 reads MGHRA; CDR2 reads YSYEKL. The CDR3 DNA reads as TGCGCCAGCAGCCAAGATCTAAACCCCCGGGAGCAGTTCTTC. It specifies CASSQDLNPREQFF.

V usage is TRBV19 and J usage is TRBJ1-2; TRBD1 aligns across 8 bases. This CDR3 is built from 12 residues. Germline assignment: CDR1 LNHDA and CDR2 SQIVND (reference sequence). The J segment lost 14 bases and the V segment lost 4 bases, leaving 9 bases of the junction unmatched. The CDR3 spells CASSSGQGPGTF. Here the CDR3 DNA reads TGTGCCAGTAGTAGCGGACAGGGCCCGGGGACCTTC. Drawing the rest from reference TRBV19 and TRBJ1-2, the complete variable domain is DGGITQSPKYLFRKEGQNVTLSCEQNLNHDAMYWYRQDPGQGLRLIYYSQIVNDFQKGDIAEGYSVSREKKESFPLTVTSAQKNPTAFYLCASSSGQGPGTFGSGTRLTVV.

The table lists this clone with a count of one. At one boundary the junction diverges from the germline segment, which might be a read error. The rearrangement uses TRBV7-8 and TRBJ2-1, with 7 bases fitting TRBD2. Germline V gives CDR1 SGHVS, CDR2 FQNEAQ. The CDR3 spans 15 residues. CDR3 loop: CAGSLVAGVGNEQFF. The CDR3 nucleotides are TGTGCCGGCAGCTTAGTGGCGGGAGTGGGGAATGAGCAGTTCTTC.

A few counts support this clone. The chain is built from TRBV7-2 and TRBJ1-6, with 8 bases lining up with TRBD1. Trimming at V came to 6 bases and at J to 7 bases, leaving 5 bases not matched to a gene. CDR3 length: 14 amino acids. The germline CDR1 and CDR2 sequences are SGHTA and FQGNSA. CDR3: CASRQGAGNSPLHF. The CDR3 DNA is TGTGCCAGCAGGCAGGGGGCCGGGAATTCACCCCTCCACTTT.

The chain has TRBV6-5 and TRBJ1-1; 7 positions match TRBD1. This CDR3 has 14 amino acids. Germline CDR1 is MNHEY and CDR2 is SVGAGI. With V trimmed by 7 bases and J by 7 bases, 12 bases remained unmatched. This CDR3 reads CASNPGTARGEAFF. CDR3 coding DNA: TGTGCCAGCAATCCCGGGACAGCAAGAGGTGAAGCTTTCTTT.

This rearrangement joins TRBV7-2 to TRBJ2-1; possible D gene TRBD2, 6 bases. Germline V gene data show CDR1 as SGHTA and CDR2 as FQGNSA. The CDR3 loop spans 14 amino acids. Trimming left V 1 base short and J 9 bases short, with 13 bases between. The chain's CDR3 is CASSLEELASEQFF. DNA for the CDR3: TGTGCCAGCAGCTTAGAAGAACTAGCTTCTGAGCAGTTCTTC.

V is TRBV4-1 and J is TRBJ2-3; 9 bases line up with TRBD2. Germline trimming cut 0 bases from V and 8 bases from J; bases unmatched to any gene: 9. Germline V gene lookup returns CDR1 MGHRA and CDR2 YSYEKL. The length of the CDR3 is 16 residues. In nucleotides, the CDR3 is TGCGCCAGCAGCCAAGATAAGGTAGCGGGAGTGGTTACGCAGTATTTT. Protein product: CASSQDKVAGVVTQYF.

This chain joins TRBV21-1 and TRBJ2-5; the D segment call TRBD1 is taken from the table without a DNA check. TRBV21-1 is noted as a pseudogene. The CDR3 length is 15 residues. CDR3 loop: CASSKAWTGQETQYF. CDR3 bases: TGTGCCAGCAGCAAAGCCTGGACAGGCCAAGAGACCCAGTACTTC.

The V call is TRBV30, the J call TRBJ1-4; D uncertain. The CDR3 extends over 14 amino acids. Trimming took off 3 bases at V and 4 bases at J, with 12 bases between the two ends. Per the germline V gene, CDR1 is GTSNPN and CDR2 is SVGIG (reference sequence). CDR3 loop: CAWRRGPGNEKLFF. DNA for the CDR3: TGTGCCTGGAGAAGAGGGCCTGGTAATGAAAAACTGTTTTTT. The complete variable domain, with remaining parts taken from reference TRBV30 and TRBJ1-4, reads SQTIHQWPATLVQPVGSPLSLECTVEGTSNPNLYWYRQAAGRGLQLLFYSVGIGQISSEVPQNLSASRPQDRQFILSSKKLLLSDSGFYLCAWRRGPGNEKLFFGSGTQLSVL.

Written as DNA, the CDR3 is TGTGCCACCCAAGGAGCAAGTTGGGGCTACACCTTC. Translation: CATQGASWGYTF. The rearrangement joins TRBV10-3 to TRBJ1-2; D is ambiguous. Germline V gene sequence: CDR1 ENHRY, CDR2 SYGVKD. V dropped 10 bases and J dropped 8 bases, with 17 bases sitting between them. This CDR3 comprises 12 residues.

This clone has more than one count but fewer than ten. V usage is TRBV10-3 and J usage is TRBJ1-1; 7 bases line up with TRBD1. This CDR3 is built from 14 residues. J lost 7 bases, V lost 9 bases, and 14 bases had no gene match. The V gene's germline CDR1 is ENHRY and CDR2 SYGVKD. CDR3 bases: TGTGCCATAACTGGGATTAGGGGGCACGGTGAAGCTTTCTTT. It codes for CAITGIRGHGEAFF.

The rearrangement joins TRBV10-3 to TRBJ2-3; D unresolved. This CDR3 is built from 12 residues. V was cut by 6 bases and J by 2 bases, with 6 bases left in between. Germline loops: CDR1 ENHRY, CDR2 SYGVKD. CDR3 sequence: CAISGATDTQYF. CDR3 nucleotides: TGTGCCATCAGCGGAGCCACAGATACGCAGTATTTT.

V is TRBV19 and J is TRBJ2-1; 11 positions match TRBD1. Germline CDR1 LNHDA, CDR2 SQIVND (reference sequence). The CDR3 totals 15 residues. V lost 7 bases to trimming and J lost 4 bases; unmatched junction nucleotides: 6. The CDR3 protein is CASIPDRGRYNEQFF. Written as DNA, the CDR3 is TGTGCCAGTATCCCGGACAGGGGGCGGTACAATGAGCAGTTCTTC.

The rearrangement joins TRBV25-1 to TRBJ2-7, with a tentative D call TRBD2 (5 bases). Germline CDR1 MGHDK, CDR2 SYGVNS. Trimming cost V 0 bases and J 0 bases, with 6 bases left between them. CDR3 length: 14 residues. The CDR3 region is CASSEYEGSYEQYF. The DNA of the CDR3 is TGTGCCAGCAGTGAATACGAGGGCTCCTACGAGCAGTACTTC.

This chain's CDR3 is CATTDRGPSARGDTQYF. Here the CDR3 DNA reads TGTGCCACCACAGACCGAGGACCCAGCGCAAGAGGGGATACGCAGTATTTT. The chain carries TRBV25-1 and TRBJ2-3; D perhaps matches TRBD2 (5 bases). This CDR3 has 17 residues. Germline lookup yields CDR1 MGHDK and CDR2 SYGVNS. V lost 10 bases and J lost 6, with 29 bases in between.

The V call is TRBV27, the J call TRBJ2-1; 7 nucleotides match TRBD1. V lost 5 bases, J lost 10 bases, and 2 bases stayed unmatched. CDR3 length: 11 amino acids. CDR1 MNHEY and CDR2 SMNVEV come from the germline V gene (reference sequence). CDR3 sequence reads: CASSQTGEQFF. In nucleotides, the CDR3 is TGTGCCAGCAGTCAGACAGGGGAGCAGTTCTTC.

The chain is built from TRBV28 and TRBJ1-2; D may be TRBD1 (5 bases). The CDR3 covers 13 residues. Germline assignment: CDR1 MDHEN and CDR2 SYDVKM. V dropped 5 bases and J dropped 4 bases, with 11 bases sitting between them. In DNA, the CDR3 is TGTGCCAGCAGTCCAGGGACTCGCTATGGCTACACCTTC. Its protein is CASSPGTRYGYTF.

This clone was counted many times. V gene TRBV7-8 combines with J gene TRBJ2-5; TRBD1 matches 10 bases. The junction had 11 bases not matched to a gene; V was cut back by 2 bases and J by 5 bases. Germline V gene data show CDR1 as SGHVS and CDR2 as FQNEAQ. The CDR3 consists of 17 residues. The CDR3 loop is CASSLTLRQGAGETQYF. The CDR3 DNA sequence: TGTGCCAGCAGCTTAACACTCAGACAGGGGGCGGGGGAGACCCAGTACTTC.

The V call is TRBV6-6, the J call TRBJ1-5, with D possibly TRBD1 on 5 matching bases. Germline V gene data show CDR1 as MNHNY and CDR2 as SVGAGI (reference sequence). The CDR3 extends over 15 amino acids. With 6 bases removed from V and 2 bases from J, the gap between germline ends came to 14 bases. As DNA, the CDR3 is TGTGCCAGCAGCAACACAAGGGGCGGCAATCAGCCCCAGCATTTT. This translates into CASSNTRGGNQPQHF.

The V gene is TRBV11-3, the J gene TRBJ2-7; possible D gene TRBD1, 5 bases. V lost 7 bases and J lost 4, with 17 bases in between. CDR3 length: 14 amino acids. Germline CDR1 is SGHNT and CDR2 is YENEEA. The CDR3 reads CASTSSLQGYEQYF. The CDR3 DNA sequence: TGTGCCAGCACCTCTTCCTTGCAGGGTTACGAGCAGTACTTC.

This chain joins TRBV14 and TRBJ2-7; TRBD2 might be the D (5 bases). V was pared by 6 bases and J by 2 bases, with 14 bases between. In germline, CDR1 is SGHDN, CDR2 FVKESK. The CDR3 is made up of 14 amino acids. CDR3 region: CASRSGIGTYEQYF. CDR3 bases: TGTGCCAGCAGATCCGGGATTGGAACCTACGAGCAGTACTTC.

V gene TRBV7-9 combines with J gene TRBJ2-7, with a possible D match to TRBD1 (5 bases). Germline assignment: CDR1 SEHNR and CDR2 FQNEAQ (reference sequence). The CDR3 runs to 15 residues. V was pared by 9 bases and J by 2 bases, with 20 bases between. CDR3 sequence: CASITFQGSAYEQYF. CDR3 nucleotide sequence: TGTGCCAGTATAACCTTCCAGGGCTCAGCCTACGAGCAGTACTTC.

The rearrangement joins TRBV30 to TRBJ1-4; D gene uncertain. Germline V gene sequence: CDR1 GTSNPN, CDR2 SVGIG (reference sequence). V was cut by 4 bases and J by 5 bases, with 5 bases left in between. The CDR3 runs 11 residues. The CDR3 here is CAWTLNEKLFF. CDR3 nucleotides: TGTGCCTGGACTCTCAATGAAAAACTGTTTTTT.

The V call is TRBV12-3 or TRBV12-4, the J call TRBJ1-1; D unresolved. The CDR3 totals 12 residues. V dropped 3 bases and J dropped 6 bases, with 8 bases sitting between them. The CDR3 coding sequence is TGTGCCAGCAGTTTTAGCGCGGCTGAAGCTTTCTTT. It specifies CASSFSAAEAFF.

This chain joins TRBV5-5 and TRBJ1-1, with D possibly being TRBD1 (5 bases). The CDR3 runs to 15 residues. Germline V lookup: CDR1 SGHKS, CDR2 YYEKEE (reference sequence). Deletions cut 4 bases from V and 3 bases from J, with 16 bases between. In DNA, the CDR3 is TGTGCCAGCAGCCCTAATTCTCCGACAGACACTGAAGCTTTCTTT. The encoded protein is CASSPNSPTDTEAFF.

The rearrangement joins TRBV7-3 to TRBJ2-7; the D gene is possibly TRBD1 (6 bases). Deletions cut 2 bases from V and 4 bases from J, with 15 bases between. Germline V gene sequence: CDR1 SGHTA, CDR2 FQGTGA. The CDR3 runs to 15 residues. The CDR3 DNA sequence: TGTGCCAGCAGCTTACAAACCGGGACACCGTACGAGCAGTACTTC. Residues: CASSLQTGTPYEQYF.

The DNA for the CDR3 is TGTGCCAGCAGCTCGACAGATCCAGAGACCCAGTACTTC. It yields the protein CASSSTDPETQYF. The chain couples TRBV7-6 to TRBJ2-5; possible D gene TRBD1, 5 bases. CDR1 and CDR2 (germline): SGHVS, FNYEAQ. V was cut by 4 bases and J by 4 bases, with 10 bases left in between. The CDR3 has 13 residues.

The rearrangement uses TRBV10-1 and TRBJ2-3; 8 bases line up with TRBD1. In germline, CDR1 is WNHNN, CDR2 SYGVQD (reference sequence). V lost 6 bases and J lost 1; bases outside the gene matches: 6. The CDR3 is 15 amino acids. CDR3 in DNA: TGCGCCAGCAGCCCGGGGACAGGAGGCACAGATACGCAGTATTTT. This sequence encodes CASSPGTGGTDTQYF.

J is TRBJ2-5 and V is TRBV19; tentatively, D is TRBD2 (5 bases). The germline gives CDR1 LNHDA, CDR2 SQIVND (reference sequence). The length of the CDR3 is 17 residues. V lost 1 base and J lost 4, with 19 bases in between. The DNA for the CDR3 is TGTGCCAGTAGTATAGCGGGGTCGTCGGGGTTCCCAGAGACCCAGTACTTC. It specifies CASSIAGSSGFPETQYF.

V gene TRBV10-3 combines with J gene TRBJ2-1, with 12 positions matching TRBD2. V lost 2 bases, J lost 6 bases, and 2 bases stayed unmatched. The germline V gene encodes CDR1 ENHRY and CDR2 SYGVKD. The CDR3 is 15 residues long. The CDR3 reads CAISEGLAGSNEQFF. DNA of the CDR3: TGTGCCATCAGTGAGGGACTAGCGGGATCCAATGAGCAGTTCTTC.